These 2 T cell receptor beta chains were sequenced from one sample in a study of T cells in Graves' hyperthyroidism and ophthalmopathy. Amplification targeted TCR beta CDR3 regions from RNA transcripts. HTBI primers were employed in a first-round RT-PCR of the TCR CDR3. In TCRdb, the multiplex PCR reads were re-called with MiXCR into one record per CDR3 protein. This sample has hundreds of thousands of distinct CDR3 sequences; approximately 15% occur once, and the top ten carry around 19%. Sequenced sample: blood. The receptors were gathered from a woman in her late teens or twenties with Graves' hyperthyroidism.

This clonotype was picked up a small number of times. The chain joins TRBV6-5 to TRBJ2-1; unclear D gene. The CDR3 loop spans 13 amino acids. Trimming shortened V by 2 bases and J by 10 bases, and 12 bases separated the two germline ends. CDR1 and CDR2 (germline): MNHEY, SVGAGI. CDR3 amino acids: CASSYTPLSEQFF. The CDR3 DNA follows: TGTGCCAGCAGTTACACTCCTCTATCCGAGCAGTTCTTC.

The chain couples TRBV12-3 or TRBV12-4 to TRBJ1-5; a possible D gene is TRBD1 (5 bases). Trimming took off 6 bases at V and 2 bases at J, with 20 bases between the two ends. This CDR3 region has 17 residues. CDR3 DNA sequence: TGTGCCAGCAGCAGGGTTACATCAGGGATTGGCAATCAGCCCCAGCATTTT. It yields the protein CASSRVTSGIGNQPQHF.